The T cell receptor beta chain under discussion was sequenced for a study of human thymus T cells. Study results and limitations: Thymic and blood repertoires appeared to carry a bias in their V and J gene usage.

Resections that were taken during corrective heart surgery supplied the thymus tissue. TCRdb keeps only in-frame clones here, not all; method: immunoSEQ multiplex PCR. The table shows 86,000 or so clones, with just over 95% occurring only once. This clone came up once. Antigen: not known. Sequencing input: thymus tissue. The TCR was taken from a boy younger than two with a congenital heart defect but otherwise immunologically healthy.

In DNA, the CDR3 is TGTGCCAGCAGCTTAGGGGTATCCCAAGAGACCCAGTACTTC. Its protein product is CASSLGVSQETQYF. This chain joins TRBV11-2 and TRBJ2-5, with D unclear. Germline CDR1 and CDR2: SGHAT and FQNNGV. The CDR3 length is 14 residues. V was clipped by 1 base and J by 1 base, with 7 bases between them.